This TCR beta chain is from a study of blood T cells in healthy people across ages (dated by TCRdb to the mid-2010s). Broadly, across the study: In model experiments, template switching captured about one uniquely barcoded TCR beta cDNA molecule for every two T cells. To track age-related changes in TCR beta repertoire diversity, the study relied on deep sequencing normalized with unique cDNA molecular identifiers. Donors were grouped into four age groups: young (average 16 years), middle-aged (less than 40), aged (over 55) and long-lived (just over 80). For two donors (one aged 18 to 29 and one aged 80 or older), the study analyzed two additional independent replicas of 1 million unique cDNA reads from the same blood draw.

The donors were roughly 39 Caucasian individuals from Russia, aged 6 to 90 years, who were systemically healthy. Each donor gave roughly 9.5 milliliters of peripheral blood, collected into EDTA-treated Vacutainer tubes. Ficoll-Paque density-gradient centrifugation was used to isolate PBMCs, with at least 7 million obtained per sample. Trizol reagent was used to extract total RNA from PBMCs, with at least 6 micrograms per sample. For every donor, flow cytometry on a PBMC aliquot measured the percentage of naive CD45RAhigh/CD27high T cells. Library preparation employed 5' RACE. Sequencing was performed on an Illumina HiSeq 2500. A second about 7 to 12 cycle PCR used a sample-barcoded 5' primer and a J-beta primer mix. A unique molecular identifier was introduced onto each TCR beta cDNA molecule by a template-switch 5' adaptor carrying 12 random nucleotides. Each sample yielded at least 3 million CDR3-containing paired-end reads. All of the RNA was converted into first-strand cDNA using the Mint cDNA synthesis kit, with a TRBC-specific oligonucleotide serving as the primer. All cDNA was treated with uracil-DNA glycosylase and then went through a first 18-cycle PCR with the universal primers M1SS and BC2_uni_R. Under the source paper's analysis protocol: Each sample was normalized by randomly selecting 1 million high-quality reads, each carrying a distinct molecular identifier. Instead of being binned into consensus sequences, reads with shared molecular identifiers were discarded. CDR3 identification, clonotype clustering and error correction used MiTCR with a Q25 quality threshold and the strictest error-elimination algorithm. Lower-bound total TCR beta diversity was estimated with a nonparametric unseen species model using Euler transformation. The public sequencing data were trimmed at Q25 with fastp and processed into clonotypes with MiXCR by TCRdb, which kept only in-frame beta chains. Rows with one shared CDR3 protein collapse into an entry with the most common genes and DNA. The V and J calls shown here were made by TCRdb, not taken from the authors' results. The table for this sample lists hundreds of thousands of distinct CDR3 sequences; around 25% of them were counted only once. Clones ranked in the top ten supply around 9.2% of the sample.

This clonotype was observed many times. Its specific antigen is unknown. Sequence at one end of the junction differs from germline and may be a read error. From cysteine to phenylalanine, the CDR3 is 14 amino acids long. Only CDR3 DNA is held: 42 bases, read in frame from base 1. CDR1 and CDR2 are read off the germline V gene as MDHEN and SYDVKM. General findings and caveats noted by the study authors: Compared with the aged group, the long-lived group had more naive CD4+ T cells, fewer expanded clones and increased TCR diversity, suggesting age selection. As age increased, observed TCR beta diversity per million T cells dropped in a roughly linear way, and a significant reduction was already evident by age about 40. Observed TCR beta diversity correlated strongly with the percentage of naive T cells measured by flow cytometry. Donor CMV infection status was unknown, potentially confounding age-related changes in expanded clonotypes. Estimates of total diversity based on one million sequenced T cells were regarded as lower bounds and as underestimates. Since profiling was done on bulk unsorted PBMCs, naive and antigen-experienced compartments could not be conclusively compared.

The same sample was also used in a study of T cells of mothers and their children. Taken from the second paper: The donors were nine systemically healthy Caucasian individuals, made up of three mothers and their six children. cDNA synthesis used all of the extracted RNA, with roughly 1.5 ug of RNA in each 15 ul reaction. In the second PCR, the M1S primer introduced both the sample barcodes and 2-4 random nucleotides. More than 9.5 million TCR beta CDR3 reads were obtained from each mother, and roughly 3 million reads were obtained from each child. Thymic selection similarly shapes TCR recombination output in related and unrelated pairs, with minor effect from inherited differences. Normalized repertoire overlap was always slightly but never significantly higher in related than unrelated mother-child pairs. With a sensitivity of about 100 clones per million clonotypes, no persistent microchimeric T cell clones were detected. Deep NGS was used in the study to compare the TCR beta repertoires of mothers and children and to look for features that separate related mother-child pairs from unrelated individuals. Mothers averaged roughly 40 +/- 4 years of age and children averaged around 10 +/- 4 years. After adapters were ligated using NEBNext reagents, the libraries underwent 100+100 nt paired-end sequencing on an Illumina HiSeq 2000. To avoid cross-contamination, the mother libraries and the child libraries were prepared a month apart and sequenced in separate runs. For each donor, between 500,000 and 2,000,000 distinct TCR beta clonotypes were identified. Naive TCR beta clonotypes were estimated from low-frequency clonotypes matched to each donor's FACS-determined naive share, without sorting.

Sequences were obtained from blood. This TCR was recovered from a boy between 10 and 17 years old in good health. Recombination joined TRBV28 with TRBJ2-3, with the D gene not clear enough to name. The nucleotide sequence reads TGTGCCAGCAGCTTATCCGGAATAACAGATACGCAGTATTTT. This codes for CASSLSGITDTQYF.